This T cell receptor (beta chain) derives from a study of cytomegalovirus exposure and HLA in healthy donors. Study at large: A preliminary data release comprised 80 million to 95 million unique TCRs obtained from HLA-typed donors. Study-wide points: A later analysis by the authors found several of the most significant clusters apparently linked to common viral pathogens. An analysis was carried out later, and it reportedly showed fewer N-insertions in an Asian-associated ancestry cluster than the approximately 700-donor mean. A later analysis, which compared TCR beta chains of equal frequency, found the HLA-associated ones more clonally expanded.

Primers for the PCR totalled 60 Vbeta and 13 Jbeta. Produced via immunoSEQ multiplex PCR; TCRdb's table is partial and in-frame only. The data contain approximately 220,000 clones, under 80% of them seen just once; the ten biggest clones take up 0.2% to 0.25%. There are a few counts of this clone. Its antigen is unidentified. Germline V lookup: CDR1 SGHRS, CDR2 YFSETQ. This CDR3 has 15 amino acids. V dropped 0 bases and J dropped 9; count of bases not matched to a gene: 7. The rearrangement uses TRBV5-1 and TRBJ2-1; 9 bases are shared with TRBD2. Sequencing used PBMCs. The source is a girl aged 2-9 years in good health and CMV-seronegative. The CDR3 loop is CASSLELAGPGEQFF. The CDR3 DNA is TGCGCCAGCAGCTTGGAACTAGCGGGTCCGGGTGAGCAGTTCTTC.